The next 14 T cell receptor beta chains were all read from a single sample in a study of identical twins. TCRdb itself ran the 5' RACE reads through MiXCR, one entry per CDR3 protein. The sample lists roughly 720,000 distinct CDR3 sequences, approximately 18% occurring once. These data were also reused for a study on T cells expressing NK-cell markers.

Sequenced input: PBMCs. All receptors come from a woman younger than 30 in good health.

This clonotype appeared a few times. V is TRBV4-1 and J is TRBJ2-1; 7 positions match TRBD1. Germline V gene sequence: CDR1 MGHRA, CDR2 YSYEKL. The CDR3 is made up of 13 amino acids. V lost 9 bases and J lost 5; bases outside the gene matches: 7. This CDR3 reads CASVDRANNEQFF. CDR3 DNA sequence: TGCGCCAGTGTTGACAGGGCAAACAATGAGCAGTTCTTC.

This chain joins TRBV6-2 or TRBV6-3 and TRBJ2-1; 8 nucleotides agree with TRBD2. V trimming: 9 bases; J trimming: 5 bases; junction bases outside the gene matches: 3. Germline V gene sequence: CDR1 MNHEY, CDR2 SVGEGT. CDR3 length: 12 amino acids. This CDR3 reads CASSGINNEQFF. The DNA of the CDR3 is TGTGCCAGTAGCGGGATTAACAATGAGCAGTTCTTC.

The chain has TRBV5-1 and TRBJ1-2; D is unclear. This CDR3 has 14 residues. Germline CDR1 is SGHRS and CDR2 is YFSETQ. Trimming removed 0 bases from V and 2 bases from J, with 8 bases in between. The CDR3: CASSLANKNYGYTF. CDR3 coding DNA: TGCGCCAGCAGCTTGGCCAACAAAAACTATGGCTACACCTTC.

The chain uses TRBV3-1 and TRBJ2-7; the match to TRBD1 covers 9 bases. The CDR3 is 16 amino acids. Germline values: CDR1 LGHDT, CDR2 YNNKEL (reference sequence). After removal of 0 bases from V and 6 bases from J, the junction contained 9 bases not matched to a gene. The CDR3 DNA reads as TGTGCCAGCAGCCAAGACCCCGGACAGGGGATTCTCGAGCAGTACTTC. Protein: CASSQDPGQGILEQYF.

This clonotype was picked up a small number of times. This sequence joins TRBV5-1 and TRBJ1-5; 8 bases map to TRBD1. CDR1 is SGHRS, CDR2 YFSETQ, per germline. The CDR3 loop spans 15 amino acids. J lost 11 bases, V lost 4 bases, and 14 bases had no gene match. The CDR3 DNA is TGCGCCAGCAGCGCCCCGGGACAGGACCCTAGGGCCCAGCATTTT. Its protein product is CASSAPGQDPRAQHF.

The table lists this clonotype with a few counts. V and J are TRBV12-3 or TRBV12-4 and TRBJ1-6; D gene unclear. This CDR3 has 14 residues. Trimming left V 5 bases short and J 10 bases short, with 15 bases between. CDR3 loop: CASSNYPGGSPLHF. CDR3 coding DNA: TGTGCCAGCAGTAACTACCCCGGCGGCTCACCCCTCCACTTT.

The chain carries TRBV4-3 and TRBJ2-3; D unclear. Trimming shortened V by 0 bases and J by 4 bases, and 5 bases separated the two germline ends. CDR1 and CDR2 (germline): LGHNA, YSLEER. This CDR3 comprises 13 residues. The CDR3 sequence: CASSQDQADTQYF. In DNA form, the CDR3 reads TGCGCCAGCAGCCAAGATCAGGCAGATACGCAGTATTTT.

This rearrangement joins TRBV12-3 or TRBV12-4 to TRBJ2-2; D might be TRBD1 (6 bases). Trimming cost V 3 bases and J 7 bases, with 15 bases left between them. This CDR3 comprises 15 residues. The CDR3: CASSFGQGSSGELFF. The CDR3 coding sequence is TGTGCCAGCAGTTTCGGGCAGGGGAGTAGCGGGGAGCTGTTTTTT.

The genes are TRBV12-3 or TRBV12-4 and TRBJ2-1, with TRBD2 matching over 9 bases. This CDR3 comprises 14 residues. With V trimmed by 8 bases and J by 6 bases, 8 bases remained unmatched. The CDR3 DNA follows: TGTGCCAGCCTATGGGGACTAGCTCGCAATGAGCAGTTCTTC. Amino acids: CASLWGLARNEQFF.

There are a few counts of this clonotype. The rearrangement uses TRBV7-9 and TRBJ1-3; 10 bases align to TRBD1. The CDR3 covers 15 residues. In germline, CDR1 is SEHNR, CDR2 FQNEAQ (reference sequence). J was trimmed by 2 bases and V by 5 bases; bases with no gene match: 3. This CDR3 reads CASSRQGAAGNTIYF. The CDR3 DNA sequence: TGTGCCAGCAGCCGACAGGGGGCGGCTGGAAACACCATATATTTT.

This clonotype was picked up a small number of times. This rearrangement joins TRBV6-1 to TRBJ2-7; 9 positions agree with TRBD1. The germline gives CDR1 MNHNS, CDR2 SASEGT. The CDR3 contains 14 residues. J gave up 1 base and V 5 bases, and 3 bases lay outside the gene matches. The CDR3 spells CASSNGQGSYEQYF. CDR3 nucleotides: TGTGCCAGCAGTAATGGACAGGGGTCCTACGAGCAGTACTTC.

V and J are TRBV12-3 or TRBV12-4 and TRBJ2-1; 8 nucleotides agree with TRBD2. This CDR3 has 11 residues. Trimming cost V 7 bases and J 7 bases; bases outside gene matches: 0. The CDR3 sequence: CASIAGNEQFF. DNA of the CDR3: TGTGCCAGCATAGCGGGAAATGAGCAGTTCTTC.

The sample holds a few counts of this clonotype. V is TRBV5-1 and J is TRBJ2-2; D is possibly TRBD1 (6 bases). The V and J ends lost 3 bases and 0 bases respectively, with 12 bases between them. This CDR3 spans 16 amino acids. CDR1 SGHRS and CDR2 YFSETQ come from the germline V gene. CDR3 region: CASSSQGQANTGELFF. The CDR3 region has the DNA TGCGCCAGCAGCTCTCAGGGACAAGCGAACACCGGGGAGCTGTTTTTT.

The V gene is TRBV10-3, the J gene TRBJ2-7; 7 bases agree with TRBD2. Germline loops: CDR1 ENHRY, CDR2 SYGVKD. The CDR3 loop spans 13 amino acids. The trim removed 10 bases at V and 2 bases at J, leaving 8 bases unmatched. DNA of the CDR3: TGTGCCACCGTTTCCGCGGGGGCCTACGAGCAGTACTTC. Protein: CATVSAGAYEQYF.